This is a list of T cell receptor beta chains from one sample in a study of shared clonotypes between healthy human individuals. TCRdb's table, derived via immunoSEQ multiplex PCR, lists solely in-frame clones and lacks some. The repertoire has some 1,400,000 clones, roughly 96% of them found once; the top ten carry approximately 1%. The sequenced sample was naive CD4+ T cells sorted from blood. The source of these receptors is a man aged 30 to 39 in good health. The CDR3 runs from the conserved cysteine through the conserved F or W. The D gene is left open where the match is weak. For some rows the clone size is stated as once, few or many, or as a class when expanded; others skip it.

J gene	D gene	V gene	clone size	CDR3 protein	CDR3 DNA
TRBJ1-2	.	TRBV28	.	CASSPYKGANYGYTF	TGTGCCAGCAGTCCCTATAAGGGAGCTAACTATGGCTACACCTTC
TRBJ1-3	.	TRBV6-1	.	CATGLRGNTIYF	TGTGCCACAGGGTTGAGAGGAAACACCATATATTTT
TRBJ2-7	TRBD2	TRBV11-2	once	CASSLARTRIDEQYF	TGTGCCAGCAGCTTAGCAAGGACTAGGATCGACGAGCAGTACTTC
TRBJ1-4	TRBD1	TRBV5-1	.	CASSPGQNEKLFF	TGCGCCAGCAGCCCGGGACAGAATGAAAAACTGTTTTTT
TRBJ1-1	.	TRBV28	.	CASSLAGAQNTEAFF	TGTGCCAGCAGCCTTGCGGGGGCCCAGAACACTGAAGCTTTCTTT
TRBJ2-1	TRBD2	TRBV7-2	.	CASSSGLAGDNEQFF	TGTGCCAGCAGCTCAGGACTAGCGGGCGACAATGAGCAGTTCTTC
TRBJ2-4	.	TRBV2	.	CASKVGRENIQYF	TGTGCCAGCAAGGTGGGAAGGGAAAACATTCAGTACTTC
TRBJ2-2	.	TRBV28	.	CASSSGPPLGTGELFF	TGTGCCAGCAGTTCGGGACCGCCTCTGGGGACCGGGGAGCTGTTTTTT
TRBJ2-1	.	TRBV11-2	.	CASSLDPGPYNEQFF	TGTGCCAGCAGCTTAGATCCGGGCCCCTACAATGAGCAGTTCTTC
TRBJ2-1	.	TRBV7-3	.	CASSADSGAYNEQFF	TGTGCCAGCAGCGCGGACTCAGGGGCCTACAATGAGCAGTTCTTC
TRBJ2-7	.	TRBV7-8	.	CASSSAGGWTYEQYF	TGTGCCAGCAGCTCCGCGGGCGGGTGGACCTACGAGCAGTACTTC
TRBJ1-5	.	TRBV4-2	.	CASSQDWGANSNQPQHF	TGTGCCAGCAGCCAAGATTGGGGGGCGAATAGCAATCAGCCCCAGCATTTT
TRBJ1-1	.	TRBV5-1	.	CASSLAGQSGAFF	TGCGCCAGCAGCTTGGCCGGACAGAGCGGAGCTTTCTTT
TRBJ2-2	.	TRBV5-1	.	CASSLDGTGELFF	TGCGCCAGCAGCTTGGACGGGACCGGGGAGCTGTTTTTT
TRBJ2-2	.	TRBV6-1	once	CASSEAGLLPGANTGELFF	TGTGCCAGCAGTGAAGCGGGCCTTTTGCCGGGGGCGAACACCGGGGAGCTGTTTTTT
TRBJ2-7	.	TRBV2	.	CASSRSRSSYEQYF	TGTGCCAGCAGCAGGTCAAGGAGCTCCTACGAGCAGTACTTC
TRBJ2-6	.	TRBV27	.	CASSFGVTGANVLTF	TGTGCCAGCAGTTTCGGGGTCACCGGGGCCAACGTCCTGACTTTC
TRBJ2-3	TRBD2	TRBV29-1	once	CSVGTSSADTQYF	TGCAGCGTCGGGACTAGCTCAGCAGATACGCAGTATTTT
TRBJ2-7	.	TRBV18	.	CASSPPSAPYEQYF	TGTGCCAGCTCACCACCTAGCGCGCCCTACGAGCAGTACTTC
TRBJ1-5	.	TRBV7-2	.	CASSYQDQPQHF	TGTGCCAGCAGCTACCAGGATCAGCCCCAGCATTTT
TRBJ2-2	TRBD1	TRBV4-1	.	CASSHTGVPGELFF	TGCGCCAGCAGCCATACAGGGGTACCCGGGGAGCTGTTTTTT
TRBJ2-3	.	TRBV25-1	.	CASSESGQGLDTQYF	TGTGCCAGCAGTGAATCGGGGCAAGGGTTAGATACGCAGTATTTT
TRBJ2-2	.	TRBV11-3	.	CASADTGELFF	TGTGCCAGCGCGGACACCGGGGAGCTGTTTTTT
TRBJ1-2	.	TRBV7-9	.	CASSLSTNYGYTF	TGTGCCAGCAGCTTAAGTACAAACTATGGCTACACCTTC
TRBJ1-2	.	TRBV6-6	.	CASSYSGYGYTF	TGTGCCAGCAGTTACTCTGGGTACGGCTACACCTTC
TRBJ2-1	.	TRBV19	.	CASSILAGGGLSYNEQFF	TGTGCCAGTAGTATACTGGCAGGGGGAGGGCTCTCCTACAATGAGCAGTTCTTC
TRBJ1-5	.	TRBV27	.	CASRLMGTGPQHF	TGTGCCAGCAGGCTTATGGGGACCGGACCCCAGCATTTT
TRBJ2-7	.	TRBV5-4	.	CASSLAGRDEQYF	TGTGCCAGCAGCTTGGCAGGGCGGGACGAGCAGTACTTC
TRBJ1-4	.	TRBV4-1	.	CASSPRGFGEKLFF	TGCGCCAGCAGCCCGAGGGGGTTTGGGGAAAAACTGTTTTTT
TRBJ2-2	TRBD2	TRBV5-6	once	CASSLRPGLAGGYTGELFF	TGTGCCAGCAGCTTGCGGCCGGGACTAGCGGGAGGGTACACCGGGGAGCTGTTTTTT
TRBJ2-7	.	TRBV18	.	CASSPSLRASIGTYEQYF	TGTGCCAGCTCACCTTCTCTGCGGGCTTCGATCGGGACCTACGAGCAGTACTTC
TRBJ2-7	.	TRBV4-1	.	CASSQTGPQVGEQYF	TGCGCCAGCAGCCAAACCGGGCCCCAGGTCGGCGAGCAGTACTTC
TRBJ1-2	TRBD1	TRBV19	.	CASRRPGQTNYGYTF	TGTGCCAGTAGGCGACCGGGACAGACTAACTATGGCTACACCTTC
TRBJ1-5	.	TRBV27	.	CASSDYSNQPQHF	TGTGCCAGCAGCGACTATAGCAATCAGCCCCAGCATTTT
TRBJ2-3	.	TRBV9	.	CASSATGRGTDTQYF	TGTGCCAGCAGCGCGACGGGCAGGGGCACAGATACGCAGTATTTT
TRBJ2-5	TRBD2	TRBV4-2	.	CASSQALAGERETQYF	TGTGCCAGCAGCCAAGCTTTAGCGGGGGAACGGGAGACCCAGTACTTC
TRBJ2-1	.	TRBV13	.	CASSRLVGEQFF	TGTGCCAGCAGCCGACTAGTGGGTGAGCAGTTCTTC
TRBJ2-2	.	TRBV5-1	.	CASSLYSGFANTGELFF	TGCGCCAGCAGCTTGTATTCTGGGTTCGCGAACACCGGGGAGCTGTTTTTT
TRBJ1-5	TRBD1	TRBV7-9	.	CASSFTGQGTPQHF	TGTGCCAGCAGCTTTACCGGACAGGGGACGCCCCAGCATTTT
TRBJ2-1	TRBD2	TRBV7-9	once	CASSLGLADNNEQFF	TGTGCCAGCAGCTTAGGCCTAGCGGATAACAATGAGCAGTTCTTC
TRBJ2-3	.	TRBV14	.	CASSPVIRDTQYF	TGTGCCAGCAGCCCGGTCATAAGAGATACGCAGTATTTT
TRBJ2-3	.	TRBV6-6	.	CASIGRSSTDTQYF	TGTGCCAGCATAGGCAGGTCTAGCACAGATACGCAGTATTTT
TRBJ2-6	.	TRBV7-3	.	CASSSDISGANVLTF	TGTGCCAGCAGCTCCGACATTTCTGGGGCCAACGTCCTGACTTTC
TRBJ1-2	.	TRBV11-2	.	CASSLADGYGYTF	TGTGCCAGCAGCTTAGCTGACGGATATGGCTACACCTTC
TRBJ2-7	TRBD1	TRBV28	.	CASSFRSGQVIYEQYF	TGTGCCAGCAGTTTTCGGTCCGGACAGGTGATATACGAGCAGTACTTC
TRBJ1-1	.	TRBV10-3	.	CAISVTLGTEAFF	TGTGCCATCAGTGTGACCTTGGGTACTGAAGCTTTCTTT
TRBJ2-1	TRBD2	TRBV19	.	CASSIGRRLAGGTRIIEQFF	TGTGCCAGTAGTATAGGGCGCCGACTAGCGGGAGGGACCAGGATCATTGAGCAGTTCTTC
TRBJ2-7	TRBD2	TRBV15	.	CATSSGLAGGVRYEQYF	TGTGCCACCAGCAGCGGACTAGCGGGAGGGGTTCGATACGAGCAGTACTTC
TRBJ1-3	.	TRBV6-6	.	CASSYDNSGNTIYF	TGTGCCAGCAGTTACGATAATTCTGGAAACACCATATATTTT
TRBJ1-4	TRBD1	TRBV30	.	CAWSRVTGKDELFF	TGTGCCTGGAGTAGGGTGACAGGGAAGGATGAACTGTTTTTT
TRBJ2-7	TRBD2	TRBV5-4	.	CASSRSGAEQYF	TGTGCCAGCAGCCGAAGCGGGGCAGAGCAGTACTTC
TRBJ2-5	.	TRBV6-1	.	CASSEGTGLQETQYF	TGTGCCAGCAGTGAGGGGACGGGTCTTCAAGAGACCCAGTACTTC
TRBJ2-1	.	TRBV25-1	.	CASSGQLLSYNEQFF	TGTGCCAGCAGCGGACAGCTCCTCTCCTACAATGAGCAGTTCTTC